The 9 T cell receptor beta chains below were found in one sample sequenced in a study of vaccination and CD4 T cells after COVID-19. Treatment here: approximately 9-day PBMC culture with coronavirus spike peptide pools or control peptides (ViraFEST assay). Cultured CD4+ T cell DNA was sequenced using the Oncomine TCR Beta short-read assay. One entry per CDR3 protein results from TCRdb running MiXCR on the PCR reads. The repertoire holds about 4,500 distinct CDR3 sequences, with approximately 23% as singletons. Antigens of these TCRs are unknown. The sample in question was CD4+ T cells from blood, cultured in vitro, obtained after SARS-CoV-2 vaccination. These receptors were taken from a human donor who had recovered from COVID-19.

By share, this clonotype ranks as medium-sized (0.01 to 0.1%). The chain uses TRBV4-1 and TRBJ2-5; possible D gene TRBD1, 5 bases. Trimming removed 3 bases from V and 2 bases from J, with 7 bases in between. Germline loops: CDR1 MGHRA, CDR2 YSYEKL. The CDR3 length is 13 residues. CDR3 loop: CASSQSGQETQYF. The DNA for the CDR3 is TGCGCCAGCAGCCAGTCAGGGCAAGAGACCCAGTACTTC.

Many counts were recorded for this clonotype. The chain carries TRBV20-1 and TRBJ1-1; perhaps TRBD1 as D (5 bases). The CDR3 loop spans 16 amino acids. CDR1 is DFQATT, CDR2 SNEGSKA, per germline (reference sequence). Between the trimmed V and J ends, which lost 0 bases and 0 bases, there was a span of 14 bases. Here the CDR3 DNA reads TGCAGTGCTAGAGATTCTGGGGGGGTTATGAACACTGAAGCTTTCTTT. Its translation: CSARDSGGVMNTEAFF.

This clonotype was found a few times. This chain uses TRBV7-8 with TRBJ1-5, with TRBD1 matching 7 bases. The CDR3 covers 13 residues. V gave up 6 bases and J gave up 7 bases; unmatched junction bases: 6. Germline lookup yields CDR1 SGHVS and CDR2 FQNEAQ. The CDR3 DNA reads TGTGCCAGCAGACAAACAGGGGAACAGCCCCAGCATTTT. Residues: CASRQTGEQPQHF.

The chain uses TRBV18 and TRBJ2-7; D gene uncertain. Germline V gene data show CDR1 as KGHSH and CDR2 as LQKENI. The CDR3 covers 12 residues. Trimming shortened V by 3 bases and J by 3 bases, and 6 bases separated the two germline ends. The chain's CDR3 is CASSPGFYEQYF. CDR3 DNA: TGTGCCAGCTCACCGGGGTTCTACGAGCAGTACTTC.

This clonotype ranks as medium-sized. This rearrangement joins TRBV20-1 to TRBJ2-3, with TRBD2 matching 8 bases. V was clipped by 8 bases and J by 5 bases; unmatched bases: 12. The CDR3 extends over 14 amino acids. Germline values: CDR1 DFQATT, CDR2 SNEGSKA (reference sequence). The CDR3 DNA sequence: TGCAGTTCACGGGGGGGAGGGCCCGGAGATACGCAGTATTTT. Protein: CSSRGGGPGDTQYF.

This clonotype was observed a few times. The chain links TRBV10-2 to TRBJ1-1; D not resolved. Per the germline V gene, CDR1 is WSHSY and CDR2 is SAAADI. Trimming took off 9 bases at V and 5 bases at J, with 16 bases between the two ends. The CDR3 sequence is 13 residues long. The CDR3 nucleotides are TGCGCCAGTGGCGCCCAGCGCGGGACTGAAGCTTTCTTT. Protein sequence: CASGAQRGTEAFF.

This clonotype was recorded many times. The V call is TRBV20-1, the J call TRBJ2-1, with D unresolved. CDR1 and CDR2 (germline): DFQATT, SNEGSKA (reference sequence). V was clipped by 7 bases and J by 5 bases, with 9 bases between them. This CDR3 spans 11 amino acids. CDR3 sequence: CSVGMNNEQFF. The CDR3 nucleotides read TGCAGTGTGGGAATGAACAATGAGCAGTTCTTC.

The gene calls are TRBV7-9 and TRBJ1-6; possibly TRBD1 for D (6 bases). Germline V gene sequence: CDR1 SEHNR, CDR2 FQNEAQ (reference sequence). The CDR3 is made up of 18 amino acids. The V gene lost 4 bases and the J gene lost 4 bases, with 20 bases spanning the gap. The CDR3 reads CASSWGALDSLYNSPLHF. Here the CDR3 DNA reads TGTGCCAGCAGCTGGGGGGCCCTCGACAGTTTATATAATTCACCCCTCCACTTT.

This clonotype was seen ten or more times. The CDR3 is CASSPRHRSYEQYF. The CDR3 region has the DNA TGTGCCAGCAGTCCCCGACACCGCTCCTACGAGCAGTACTTC. V and J are TRBV28 and TRBJ2-7; D not certain. The CDR3 is 14 amino acids. V was shortened by 5 bases and J by 0 bases, with 11 bases between the two germline ends. Germline V gene sequence: CDR1 MDHEN, CDR2 SYDVKM.